This T cell receptor (beta chain) was sequenced during a study of blood T cell repertoires in COVID-19. Study background: Nucleic acid was either cDNA or gDNA, and it came from T cells, B-cell-depleted T cells, or PBMCs.

TCRdb keeps only in-frame clones here, not all; method: immunoSEQ multiplex PCR. The sample holds roughly 64,000 clones, around 84% seen once. CDR1 and CDR2 from the germline V gene are MDHEN and SYDVKM. With 4 bases removed from V and 3 bases from J, the gap between germline ends came to 10 bases. This CDR3 has 13 amino acids. This TCR was sampled from a man aged 50 or older with active COVID-19. The chain employs TRBV28 and TRBJ2-7, with D perhaps matching TRBD2 (6 bases). Sequencing input: peripheral blood. The CDR3 DNA sequence: TGTGCCAGCAGTTGGGGACTCTTCTACGAGCAGTACTTC. This sequence encodes CASSWGLFYEQYF.